This T cell receptor beta chain was obtained from a study of glioma-infiltrating T cells after dendritic cell vaccination. The overall study: Glioblastoma patients came from Phase I and II dendritic cell vaccination trials. Dendritic cells derived from monocytes and pulsed with autologous tumor lysate formed the vaccine. General study findings and limits: No direct clonality-survival link was found; a diverse polyclonal response may matter.

Concerning this clone: No antigen is known for it.

Primers: 60 V beta forward and 13 J beta reverse. Profiling relied on immunoSEQ multiplex PCR, and the TCRdb table lists in-frame clones only, not all of them. The sample shows roughly 80,000 clones, around nine tenths of them seen only once. Time point meaning: after dendritic cell vaccination, including at tumor progression/relapse. This CDR3 contains 11 residues. J was trimmed by 6 bases and V by 11 bases; bases with no gene match: 6. In germline, CDR1 is SNHLY, CDR2 FYNNEI. The chain carries TRBV2 and TRBJ1-1; 7 bases map to TRBD1. The sequences come from blood, collected after dendritic cell vaccination. The TCR was taken from a human donor with glioblastoma. In nucleotides, the CDR3 is TGTGCCGGCACAGGGGCCGCTGAAGCTTTCTTT. It encodes CAGTGAAEAFF.